This T cell receptor beta chain was sequenced in a study of T cell responses to AZD1222 COVID-19 vaccine. General study findings and limits: Just a handful of people given AZD1222 tested seropositive at baseline.

Only in-frame clones appear in the TCRdb table, and some are missing; sequencing was by immunoSEQ multiplex PCR. The data show about 180,000 clones, with around 94% seen just once and 1.5% to 2% held by the top ten. Concerning this clone: Its antigen is as yet unknown.

V gave up 10 bases and J gave up 9 bases, with 22 bases separating them. The CDR3 consists of 14 residues. CDR1 MNHEY and CDR2 SMNVEV come from the germline V gene (reference sequence). The source of this sequence is an adult who received the AZD1222 COVID-19 vaccine. The chain uses TRBV27 and TRBJ1-5, with TRBD1 as a possible D gene (6 bases). The input for sequencing was peripheral blood, taken 28 days after the second AZD1222 dose. CDR3 bases: TGTGCCACCCACCCCGGGGGGGCCCGGGGGCCCCAGCATTTT. This gives the protein CATHPGGARGPQHF.